What follows are 11 T cell receptor beta chains derived from one specimen sequenced in a study of radiotherapy plus CTLA-4 blockade in lung cancer. Repertoires were generated with immunoSEQ multiplex PCR, while TCRdb's copy carries only in-frame clones and drops some. The sample has 120,000 or so clones, more than 80% seen once. This sample comprised peripheral blood, obtained from a patient treated with radiotherapy plus ipilimumab. These receptors came from a human donor with non-small cell lung cancer that progressed on radiotherapy plus ipilimumab.

The chain is built from TRBV6-5 and TRBJ2-1; a weak D match, TRBD2 (6 bases). The CDR3 loop spans 13 amino acids. Trimming pared 8 bases from V and 12 bases from J, leaving 20 bases between. CDR1 MNHEY and CDR2 SVGAGI come from the germline V gene. The DNA for the CDR3 is TGTGCCAGCCTCTCCCCGGGGTGGGAGGCGCAGTTCTTC. It translates to CASLSPGWEAQFF.

In its sample, this clone was seen once. V gene TRBV27 combines with J gene TRBJ1-4; a weak D match, TRBD1 (5 bases). Deletions cut 6 bases from V and 8 bases from J, with 22 bases between. This CDR3 is 16 amino acids long. The germline V gene has CDR1 MNHEY and CDR2 SMNVEV (reference sequence). CDR3 DNA: TGTGCCAGCAGCCCAACTCCTCAGGGATTTTACGAAAAACTGTTTTTT. The encoded protein is CASSPTPQGFYEKLFF.

This chain uses TRBV5-1 with TRBJ2-2; 9 nucleotides align to TRBD2. V dropped 0 bases and J dropped 6; count of bases not matched to a gene: 24. The CDR3 consists of 22 residues. Germline CDR1 reads SGHRS; CDR2 reads YFSETQ. The chain's CDR3 is CASSLEGRRQGASGIIAGELFF. CDR3 in DNA: TGCGCCAGCAGCTTGGAGGGTAGGAGGCAAGGGGCTAGCGGGATTATCGCCGGGGAGCTGTTTTTT.

CDR3 loop: CASRDPGNTEAFF. The CDR3 DNA follows: TGTGCCAGTAGAGACCCCGGGAACACTGAAGCTTTCTTT. This chain uses TRBV19 with TRBJ1-1, with no clear D. CDR1 is LNHDA, CDR2 SQIVND, per germline (reference sequence). The length of the CDR3 is 13 residues. Deletions cut 6 bases from V and 1 base from J, with 9 bases between.

The chain combines TRBV19 with TRBJ2-3; 7 bases align to TRBD2. The length of the CDR3 is 18 residues. V lost 9 bases, J lost 0 bases, and 18 bases stayed unmatched. Per germline, CDR1 LNHDA and CDR2 SQIVND (reference sequence). In nucleotides, the CDR3 is TGTGCCAGGAAGAACCCCGAGTCTAGCGGCAGAAGCACAGATACGCAGTATTTT. Amino acids: CARKNPESSGRSTDTQYF.

The V and J genes are TRBV27 and TRBJ2-5; D is undetermined. The CDR3 extends over 11 amino acids. The germline V gene has CDR1 MNHEY and CDR2 SMNVEV (reference sequence). Between the trimmed V and J ends, which lost 4 bases and 3 bases, there was a span of 3 bases. The CDR3 protein is CASSYEETQYF. In nucleotides, the CDR3 is TGTGCCAGCAGTTATGAAGAGACCCAGTACTTC.

The chain carries TRBV2 and TRBJ2-2; 11 nucleotides line up with TRBD2. Germline V gene lookup returns CDR1 SNHLY and CDR2 FYNNEI. CDR3 size: 15 residues. The V and J ends lost 4 bases and 4 bases, in that order; junction bases with no gene match: 2. In nucleotides, the CDR3 is TGTGCCAGCAGTGTTAGCGGGAGGGCCACCGGGGAGCTGTTTTTT. Its protein product is CASSVSGRATGELFF.

The J gene is TRBJ2-2, the V gene TRBV4-1, with D unresolved. The CDR3 has 12 residues. Trimming stripped 1 base from V and 10 bases from J, with 7 bases between. Per the germline V gene, CDR1 is MGHRA and CDR2 is YSYEKL. CDR3 protein: CASSQGRAELFF. The CDR3 nucleotides read TGCGCCAGCAGCCAAGGTCGGGCGGAGCTGTTTTTT.

V gene TRBV18 combines with J gene TRBJ2-5; no clear D. The CDR3 is 12 amino acids. The germline gives CDR1 KGHSH, CDR2 LQKENI. Trimming took off 4 bases at V and 1 base at J, with 4 bases between the two ends. CDR3 bases: TGTGCCAGCTCACTCCTCCAAGAGACCCAGTACTTC. Translated, it gives CASSLLQETQYF.

This chain uses TRBV29-1 with TRBJ1-2, with D perhaps matching TRBD1 (5 bases). V lost 7 bases, J lost 7 bases, and 16 bases lay in between. The CDR3 is 12 amino acids. Germline V gene data show CDR1 as SQVTM and CDR2 as ANQGSEA. The chain's CDR3 is CSAQLGAGGYTF. The CDR3 DNA reads TGCAGCGCCCAACTCGGGGCAGGTGGCTACACCTTC.

This clone appeared once. The chain carries TRBV30 and TRBJ2-7, with TRBD1 matching 10 bases. From germline, CDR1 is GTSNPN and CDR2 SVGIG (reference sequence). The V and J ends lost 5 bases and 4 bases, in that order; junction bases with no gene match: 17. The CDR3 sequence is 17 residues long. DNA of the CDR3: TGTGCCTGGGCCGGGACAGGGGTTCCCCGACGTTATTACGAGCAGTACTTC. Its protein product is CAWAGTGVPRRYYEQYF. Using reference TRBV30 and TRBJ2-7 for the parts outside the CDR3, the full variable domain is SQTIHQWPATLVQPVGSPLSLECTVEGTSNPNLYWYRQAAGRGLQLLFYSVGIGQISSEVPQNLSASRPQDRQFILSSKKLLLSDSGFYLCAWAGTGVPRRYYEQYFGPGTRLTVT.